Listed here is a single TCR beta chain. The source of the sample is a study of Ad26.COV2.S vaccination and SARS-CoV-2 variants. Sequenced by immunoSEQ multiplex PCR; TCRdb stores in-frame clones only, minus some. The sample yields 150,000 to 200,000 clones, around nine tenths seen once. The TCR originated in a human donor who had recovered from COVID-19. This specimen was peripheral blood, taken after recovery from COVID-19.

The CDR3 region has the DNA TGTGCCAGCAGCCCGATCACTTCTGGGGCCAACGTCCTGACTTTC. Encoded protein: CASSPITSGANVLTF. The chain couples TRBV27 to TRBJ2-6; D not certain. Germline values: CDR1 MNHEY, CDR2 SMNVEV (reference sequence). The CDR3 is 15 residues long. Trimming took off 6 bases at V and 1 base at J, with 10 bases between the two ends.